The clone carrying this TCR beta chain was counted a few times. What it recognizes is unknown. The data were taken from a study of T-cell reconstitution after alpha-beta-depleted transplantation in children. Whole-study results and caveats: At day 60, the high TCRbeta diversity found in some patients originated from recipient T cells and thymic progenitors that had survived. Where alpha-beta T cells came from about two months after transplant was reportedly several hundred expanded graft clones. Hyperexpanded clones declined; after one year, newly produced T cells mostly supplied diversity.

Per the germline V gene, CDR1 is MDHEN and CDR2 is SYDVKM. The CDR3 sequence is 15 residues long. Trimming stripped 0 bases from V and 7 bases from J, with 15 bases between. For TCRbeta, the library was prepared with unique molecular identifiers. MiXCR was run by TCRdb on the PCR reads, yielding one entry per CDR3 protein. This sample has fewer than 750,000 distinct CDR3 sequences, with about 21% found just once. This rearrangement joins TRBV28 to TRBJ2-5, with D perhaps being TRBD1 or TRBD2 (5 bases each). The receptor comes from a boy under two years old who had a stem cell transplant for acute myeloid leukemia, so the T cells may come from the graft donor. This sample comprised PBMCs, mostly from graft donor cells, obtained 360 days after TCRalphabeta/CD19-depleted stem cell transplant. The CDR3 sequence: CASSLWPGDEGTQYF. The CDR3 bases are TGTGCCAGCAGTTTATGGCCCGGGGACGAGGGGACCCAGTACTTC.